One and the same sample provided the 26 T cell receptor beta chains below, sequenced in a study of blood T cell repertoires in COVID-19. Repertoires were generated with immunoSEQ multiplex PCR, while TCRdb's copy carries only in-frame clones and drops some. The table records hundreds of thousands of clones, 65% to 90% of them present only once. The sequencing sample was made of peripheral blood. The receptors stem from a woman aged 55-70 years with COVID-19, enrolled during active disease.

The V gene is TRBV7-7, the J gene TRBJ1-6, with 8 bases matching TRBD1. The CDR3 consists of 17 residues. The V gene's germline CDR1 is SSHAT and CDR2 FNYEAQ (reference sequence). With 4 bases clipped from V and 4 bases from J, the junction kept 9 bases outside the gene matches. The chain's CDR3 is CASSSRVGQGYNSPLHF. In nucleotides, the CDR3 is TGTGCCAGCAGCTCCCGCGTAGGACAGGGATATAATTCACCCCTCCACTTT.

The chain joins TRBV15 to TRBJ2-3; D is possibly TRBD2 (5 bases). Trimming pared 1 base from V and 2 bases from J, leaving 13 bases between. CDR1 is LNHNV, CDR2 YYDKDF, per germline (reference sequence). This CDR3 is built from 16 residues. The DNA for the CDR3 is TGTGCCACCAGCAGAGCGGCTAGCTTTAACACAGATACGCAGTATTTT. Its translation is CATSRAASFNTDTQYF.

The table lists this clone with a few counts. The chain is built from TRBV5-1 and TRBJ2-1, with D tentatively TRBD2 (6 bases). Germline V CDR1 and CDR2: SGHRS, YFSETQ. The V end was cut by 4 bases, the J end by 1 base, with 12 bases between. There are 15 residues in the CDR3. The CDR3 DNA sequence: TGCGCCAGCAGCGTAGCGGAAATGTCCTACAATGAGCAGTTCTTC. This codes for CASSVAEMSYNEQFF.

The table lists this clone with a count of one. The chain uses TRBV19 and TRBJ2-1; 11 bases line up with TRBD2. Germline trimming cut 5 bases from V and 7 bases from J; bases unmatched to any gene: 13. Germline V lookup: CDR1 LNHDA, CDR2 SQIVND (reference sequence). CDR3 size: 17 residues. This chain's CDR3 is CASSGLTLAGGSNEQFF. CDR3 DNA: TGTGCCAGTAGTGGCCTCACCCTAGCGGGGGGTAGTAATGAGCAGTTCTTC.

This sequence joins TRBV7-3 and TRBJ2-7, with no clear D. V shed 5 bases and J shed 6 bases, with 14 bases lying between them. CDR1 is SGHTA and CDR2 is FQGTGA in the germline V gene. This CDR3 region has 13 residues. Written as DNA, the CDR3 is TGTGCCAGCAGCCTCCAACCCTCCGGCGAGCAGTACTTC. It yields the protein CASSLQPSGEQYF.

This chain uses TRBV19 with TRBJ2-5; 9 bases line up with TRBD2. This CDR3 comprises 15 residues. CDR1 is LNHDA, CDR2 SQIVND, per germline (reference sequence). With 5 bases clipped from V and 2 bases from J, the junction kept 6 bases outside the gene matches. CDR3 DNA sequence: TGTGCCAGTAGTCCGTTTAGCGGGGGACAAGAGACCCAGTACTTC. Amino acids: CASSPFSGGQETQYF.

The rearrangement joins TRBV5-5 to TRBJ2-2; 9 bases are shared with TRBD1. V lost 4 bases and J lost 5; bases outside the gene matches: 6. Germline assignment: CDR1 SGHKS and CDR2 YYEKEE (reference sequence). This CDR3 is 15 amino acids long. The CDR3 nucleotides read TGTGCCAGCAGCCCCCGGGACAGGGAAACCGGGGAGCTGTTTTTT. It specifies CASSPRDRETGELFF. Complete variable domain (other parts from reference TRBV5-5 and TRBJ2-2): DAGVTQSPTHLIKTRGQQVTLRCSPISGHKSVSWYQQVLGQGPQFIFQYYEKEERGRGNFPDRFSARQFPNYSSELNVNALLLGDSALYLCASSPRDRETGELFFGEGSRLTVL.

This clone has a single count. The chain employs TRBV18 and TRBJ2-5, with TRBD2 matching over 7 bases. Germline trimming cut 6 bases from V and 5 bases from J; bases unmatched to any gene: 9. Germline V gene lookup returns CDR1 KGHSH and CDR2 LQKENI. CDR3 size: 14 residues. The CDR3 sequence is CASSRASGGETQYF. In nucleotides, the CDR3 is TGTGCCAGCTCCCGTGCTAGCGGTGGGGAGACCCAGTACTTC.

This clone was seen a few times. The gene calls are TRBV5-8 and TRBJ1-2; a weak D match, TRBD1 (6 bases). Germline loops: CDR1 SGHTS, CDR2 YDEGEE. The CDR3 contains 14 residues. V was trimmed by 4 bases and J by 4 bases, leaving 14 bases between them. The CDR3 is CASSPGAGAYGYTF. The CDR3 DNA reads TGTGCCAGCAGCCCCGGGGCAGGGGCCTATGGCTACACCTTC.

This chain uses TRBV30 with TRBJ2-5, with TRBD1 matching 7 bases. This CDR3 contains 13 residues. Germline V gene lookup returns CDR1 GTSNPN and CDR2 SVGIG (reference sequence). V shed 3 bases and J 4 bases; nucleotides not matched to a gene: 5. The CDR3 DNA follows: TGTGCCTGGAGCTCGACAGGGAGAGAGACCCAGTACTTC. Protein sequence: CAWSSTGRETQYF.

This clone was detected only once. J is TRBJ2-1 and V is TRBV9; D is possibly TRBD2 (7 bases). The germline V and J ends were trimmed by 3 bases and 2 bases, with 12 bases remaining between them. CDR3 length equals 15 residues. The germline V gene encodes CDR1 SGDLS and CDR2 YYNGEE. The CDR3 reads CASSGRGAAYNEQFF. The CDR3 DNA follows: TGTGCCAGCAGCGGACGGGGGGCGGCCTACAATGAGCAGTTCTTC.

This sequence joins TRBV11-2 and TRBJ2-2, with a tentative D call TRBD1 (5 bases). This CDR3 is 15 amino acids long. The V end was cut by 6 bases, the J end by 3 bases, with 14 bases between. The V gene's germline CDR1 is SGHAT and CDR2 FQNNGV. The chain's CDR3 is CASRPLIRDTGELFF. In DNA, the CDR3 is TGTGCCAGCAGACCACTTATCAGGGACACCGGGGAGCTGTTTTTT.

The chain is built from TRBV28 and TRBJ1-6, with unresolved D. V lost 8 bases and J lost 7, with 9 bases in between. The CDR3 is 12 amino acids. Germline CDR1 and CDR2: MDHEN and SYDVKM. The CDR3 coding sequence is TGTGCCAGCTCCACAGCCAATTCACCCCTCCACTTT. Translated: CASSTANSPLHF.

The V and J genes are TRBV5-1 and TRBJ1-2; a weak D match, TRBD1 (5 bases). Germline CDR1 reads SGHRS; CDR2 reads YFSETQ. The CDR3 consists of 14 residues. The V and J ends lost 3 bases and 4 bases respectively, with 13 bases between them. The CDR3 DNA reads TGCGCCAGCAGCTATGACAGCTGGGGCTATGGCTACACCTTC. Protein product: CASSYDSWGYGYTF.

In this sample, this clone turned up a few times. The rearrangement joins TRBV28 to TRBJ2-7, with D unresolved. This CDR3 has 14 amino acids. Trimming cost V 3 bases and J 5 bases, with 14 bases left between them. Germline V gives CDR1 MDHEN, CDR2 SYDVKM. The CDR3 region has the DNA TGTGCCAGCAGTTTGGAACAGAAAATCAACGAGCAGTACTTC. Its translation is CASSLEQKINEQYF.

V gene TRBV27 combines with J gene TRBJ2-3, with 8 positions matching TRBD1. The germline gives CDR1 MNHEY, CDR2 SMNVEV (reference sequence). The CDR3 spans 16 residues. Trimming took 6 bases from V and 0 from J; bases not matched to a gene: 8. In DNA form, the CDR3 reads TGTGCCAGCAGCTACCTGGGACAGGCTAGCACAGATACGCAGTATTTT. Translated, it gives CASSYLGQASTDTQYF.

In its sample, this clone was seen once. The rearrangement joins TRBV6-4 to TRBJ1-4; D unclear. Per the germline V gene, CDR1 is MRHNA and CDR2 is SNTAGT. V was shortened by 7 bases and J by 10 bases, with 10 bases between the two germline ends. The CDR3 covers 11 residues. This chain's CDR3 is CASNERGKLFF. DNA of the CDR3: TGTGCCAGCAATGAAAGAGGAAAACTGTTTTTT.

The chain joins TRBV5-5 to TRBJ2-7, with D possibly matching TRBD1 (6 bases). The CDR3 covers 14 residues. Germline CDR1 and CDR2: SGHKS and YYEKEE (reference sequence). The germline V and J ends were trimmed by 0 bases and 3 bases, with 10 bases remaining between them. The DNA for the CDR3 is TGTGCCAGCAGCTTGGATCAGGGGTACTACGAGCAGTACTTC. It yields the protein CASSLDQGYYEQYF.

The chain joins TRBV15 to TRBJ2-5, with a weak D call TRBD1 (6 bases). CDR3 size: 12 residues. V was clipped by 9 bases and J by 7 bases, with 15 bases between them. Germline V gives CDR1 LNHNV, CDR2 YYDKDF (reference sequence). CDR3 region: CATTPGEGTQYF. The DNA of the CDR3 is TGTGCCACGACCCCAGGGGAAGGGACCCAGTACTTC. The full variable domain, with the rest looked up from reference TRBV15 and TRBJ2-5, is DAMVIQNPRYQVTQFGKPVTLSCSQTLNHNVMYWYQQKSSQAPKLLFHYYDKDFNNEADTPDNFQSRRPNTSFCFLDIRSPGLGDTAMYLCATTPGEGTQYFGPGTRLLVL.

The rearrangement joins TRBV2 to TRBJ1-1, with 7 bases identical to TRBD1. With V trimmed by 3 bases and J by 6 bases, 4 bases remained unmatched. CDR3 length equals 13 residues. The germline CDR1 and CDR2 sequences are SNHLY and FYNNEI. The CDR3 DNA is TGTGCCAGCAGTGACAGGGGGGACGCTGAAGCTTTCTTT. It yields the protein CASSDRGDAEAFF. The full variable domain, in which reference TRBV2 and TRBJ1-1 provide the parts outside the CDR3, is EPEVTQTPSHQVTQMGQEVILRCVPISNHLYFYWYRQILGQKVEFLVSFYNNEISEKSEIFDDQFSVERPDGSNFTLKIRSTKLEDSAMYFCASSDRGDAEAFFGQGTRLTVV.

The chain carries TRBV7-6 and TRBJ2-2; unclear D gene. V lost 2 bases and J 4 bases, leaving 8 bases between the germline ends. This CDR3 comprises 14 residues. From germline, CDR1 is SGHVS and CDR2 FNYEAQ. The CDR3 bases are TGTGCCAGCAGCTTATGGGCCGCCACCGGGGAGCTGTTTTTT. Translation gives CASSLWAATGELFF.

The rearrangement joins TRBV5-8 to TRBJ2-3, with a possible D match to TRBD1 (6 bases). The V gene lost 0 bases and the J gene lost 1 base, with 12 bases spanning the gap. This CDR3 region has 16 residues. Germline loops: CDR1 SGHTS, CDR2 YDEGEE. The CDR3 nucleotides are TGTGCCAGCAGCTTGGGGTCAGGGGTCGGCACAGATACGCAGTATTTT. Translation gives CASSLGSGVGTDTQYF.

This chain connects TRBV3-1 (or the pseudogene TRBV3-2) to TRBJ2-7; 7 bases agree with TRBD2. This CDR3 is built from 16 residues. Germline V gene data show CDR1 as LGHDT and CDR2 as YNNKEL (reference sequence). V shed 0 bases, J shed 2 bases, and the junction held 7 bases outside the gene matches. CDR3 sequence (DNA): TGTGCCAGCAGCCAAGATCGTCGGGGGGTGACCTACGAGCAGTACTTC. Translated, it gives CASSQDRRGVTYEQYF.

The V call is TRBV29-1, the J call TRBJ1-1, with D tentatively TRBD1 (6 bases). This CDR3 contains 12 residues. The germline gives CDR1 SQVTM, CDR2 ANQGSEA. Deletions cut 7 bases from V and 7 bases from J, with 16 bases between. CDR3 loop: CSALRRTDEAFF. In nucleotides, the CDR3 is TGCAGCGCCCTGAGGAGGACAGATGAAGCTTTCTTT.

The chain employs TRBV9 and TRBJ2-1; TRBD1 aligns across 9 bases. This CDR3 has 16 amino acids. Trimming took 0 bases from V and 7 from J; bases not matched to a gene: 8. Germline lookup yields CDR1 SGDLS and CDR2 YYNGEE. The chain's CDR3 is CASSVGTGTGLNEQFF. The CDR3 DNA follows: TGTGCCAGCAGCGTAGGAACCGGGACAGGGTTGAATGAGCAGTTCTTC.

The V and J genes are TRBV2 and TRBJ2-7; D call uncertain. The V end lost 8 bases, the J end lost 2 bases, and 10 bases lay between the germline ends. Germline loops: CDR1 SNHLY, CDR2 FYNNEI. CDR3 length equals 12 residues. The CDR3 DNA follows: TGTGCCAGCTCGTTAAGAGCCTACGAGCAGTACTTC. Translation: CASSLRAYEQYF.